This T cell receptor (beta chain) was recorded in a study of T cell responses to AZD1222 COVID-19 vaccine. General study results and limits: As reported, nearly half of all spike-specific TCRs target variant regions that are unmutated.

As regards this clone: Its antigen is undetermined.

Sequencing was performed with immunoSEQ multiplex PCR; in TCRdb, only in-frame clones are kept and a portion is missing. The sample includes 40,000 to 45,000 clones, around 80% of them seen just once. The source was peripheral blood, collected on day 0 of AZD1222 vaccination. This sequence originates from an adult in good health.

CDR3 amino acids: CAISETGTGRTDTQYF. In DNA, the CDR3 is TGTGCCATCAGTGAAACCGGGACAGGGAGGACAGATACGCAGTATTTT. This chain uses TRBV10-3 with TRBJ2-3; 9 bases agree with TRBD1. Per the germline V gene, CDR1 is ENHRY and CDR2 is SYGVKD. J was trimmed by 3 bases and V by 3 bases; bases with no gene match: 7. The CDR3 is made up of 16 amino acids.